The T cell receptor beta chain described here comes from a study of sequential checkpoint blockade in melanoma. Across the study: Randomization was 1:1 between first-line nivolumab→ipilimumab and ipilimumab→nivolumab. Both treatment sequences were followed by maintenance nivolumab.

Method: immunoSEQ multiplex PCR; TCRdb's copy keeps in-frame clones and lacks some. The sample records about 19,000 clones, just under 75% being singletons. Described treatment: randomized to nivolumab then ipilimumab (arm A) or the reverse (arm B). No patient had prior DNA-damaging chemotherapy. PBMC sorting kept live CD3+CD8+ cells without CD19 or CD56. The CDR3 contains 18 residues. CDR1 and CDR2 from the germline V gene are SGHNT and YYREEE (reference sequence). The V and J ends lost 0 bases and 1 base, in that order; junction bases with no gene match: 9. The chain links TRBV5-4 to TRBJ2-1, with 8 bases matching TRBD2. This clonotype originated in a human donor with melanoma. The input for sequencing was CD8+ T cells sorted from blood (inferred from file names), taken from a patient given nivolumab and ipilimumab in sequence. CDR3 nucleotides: TGTGCCAGCAGCTTGGCGGGGGGGCGGTTCGGATCCTACAATGAGCAGTTCTTC. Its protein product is CASSLAGGRFGSYNEQFF.